This T cell receptor beta chain was identified during a study of T cells after yellow fever vaccination. Study-wide findings and caveats: Post-booster repertoires again held most primary-vaccination clones (roughly 95% CD4, around 90% CD8).

This clonotype was counted only a few times. Its antigen is unidentified. Germline CDR1 SGHVS, CDR2 FNYEAQ. The CDR3 consists of 15 residues. V dropped 5 bases and J dropped 0 bases, with 12 bases sitting between them. Conversion of TCR transcripts into cDNA relied on 5'RACE template switching, which added a universal primer site and UMIs. In TCRdb, the 5' RACE reads were re-called with MiXCR into one record per CDR3 protein. The sample lists around 260,000 distinct CDR3 sequences; 5.2% were seen once. This sequence joins TRBV7-6 and TRBJ2-3, with D maybe TRBD2 (6 bases). Sequenced material: CD4+ T cells sorted from PBMCs, taken on the day of the yellow fever booster vaccination. The clonotype comes from a man between 18 and 35 years old who received the YFV17D yellow fever vaccine. For the CDR3, the DNA is TGTGCCAGCAGCCCCGGGGGAACTAGCACAGATACGCAGTATTTT. Its protein is CASSPGGTSTDTQYF.